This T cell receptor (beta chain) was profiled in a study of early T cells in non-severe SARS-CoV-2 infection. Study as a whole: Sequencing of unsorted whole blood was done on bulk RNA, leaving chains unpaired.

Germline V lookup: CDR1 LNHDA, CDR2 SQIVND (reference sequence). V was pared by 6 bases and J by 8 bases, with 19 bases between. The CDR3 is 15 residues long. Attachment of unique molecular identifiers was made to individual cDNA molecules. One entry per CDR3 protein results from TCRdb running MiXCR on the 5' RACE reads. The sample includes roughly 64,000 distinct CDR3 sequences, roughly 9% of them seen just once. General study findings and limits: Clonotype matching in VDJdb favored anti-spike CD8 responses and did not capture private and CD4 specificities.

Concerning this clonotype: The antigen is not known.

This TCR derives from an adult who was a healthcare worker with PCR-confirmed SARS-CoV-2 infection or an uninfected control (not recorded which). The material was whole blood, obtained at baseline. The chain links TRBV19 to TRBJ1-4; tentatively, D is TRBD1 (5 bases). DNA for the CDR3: TGTGCCAGTAGCCCGGGGCGAGAAGAGAGGGAAAAACTGTTTTTT. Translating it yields CASSPGREEREKLFF.